This TCR beta chain originates from a study of post-analysis software for immune sequencing data. Prepared TCR beta cDNA libraries contained unique molecular identifiers. TCRdb re-called the PCR reads with MiXCR, one entry per CDR3 protein. The sample gives around 400,000 distinct CDR3 sequences, 30% to 45% of which show up once; roughly an eighth is in the top ten. This clonotype was observed a few times. The sequence derives from a girl aged 5-17 years with multiple sclerosis. The specimen sequenced was blood.

The DNA for the CDR3 is TGTGCCATCAGTAACACTAAATCCGGGACGGAGTTATATGGCTACACCTTC. It yields the protein CAISNTKSGTELYGYTF. The chain couples TRBV10-3 to TRBJ1-2; D is possibly TRBD1 (5 bases). Germline V gene sequence: CDR1 ENHRY, CDR2 SYGVKD. Trimming took off 5 bases at V and 5 bases at J, with 24 bases between the two ends. The CDR3 contains 17 residues.